These 2 T cell receptor beta chains were all obtained from the same sample, sequenced in a study of beta chain features in type 1 diabetes. Reverse transcribing all isolated RNA meant expressed TCRB transcripts were sequenced. TCRdb keeps only in-frame clones here, not all; method: immunoSEQ multiplex PCR. The sample has a few hundred thousand clones, around 30% seen once; the top ten hold more than 0.055%. The sample comprised naive CD4+ T cells from blood. These TCRs come from a man between 18 and 29 years old in good health.

This clone appeared a single time. This chain uses TRBV7-9 with TRBJ1-2; D remains unclear. V was trimmed by 2 bases and J by 8 bases, leaving 12 bases between them. The CDR3 contains 13 residues. The germline V gene encodes CDR1 SEHNR and CDR2 FQNEAQ (reference sequence). CDR3 nucleotide sequence: TGTGCCAGCAGCTTACAGCCCAGGTGGGGCTACACCTTC. Translating gives CASSLQPRWGYTF.

The chain employs TRBV4-3 and TRBJ2-5; no definite D call. Germline loops: CDR1 LGHNA, CDR2 YSLEER. The CDR3 loop spans 13 amino acids. V was clipped by 1 base and J by 7 bases, with 10 bases between them. CDR3 residues: CASSQALVGTQYF. The CDR3 nucleotides read TGCGCCAGCAGCCAAGCCTTGGTCGGGACCCAGTACTTC.